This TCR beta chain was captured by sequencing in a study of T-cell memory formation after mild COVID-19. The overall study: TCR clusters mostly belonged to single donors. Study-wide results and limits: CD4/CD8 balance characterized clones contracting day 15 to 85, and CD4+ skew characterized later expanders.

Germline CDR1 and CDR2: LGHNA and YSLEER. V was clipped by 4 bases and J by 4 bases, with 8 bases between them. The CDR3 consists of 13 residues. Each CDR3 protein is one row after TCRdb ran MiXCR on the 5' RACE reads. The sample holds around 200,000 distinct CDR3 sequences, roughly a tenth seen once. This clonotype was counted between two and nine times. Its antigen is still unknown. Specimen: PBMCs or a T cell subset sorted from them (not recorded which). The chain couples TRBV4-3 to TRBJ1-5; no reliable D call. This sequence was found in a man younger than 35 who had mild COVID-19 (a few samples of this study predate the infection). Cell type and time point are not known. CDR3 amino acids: CASSRMRNQPQHF. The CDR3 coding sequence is TGCGCCAGCAGCCGAATGAGGAATCAGCCCCAGCATTTT.